Following are 28 T cell receptor beta chains from one sample sequenced in a study of human T cells and chemical hapten exposure (dated by TCRdb to the early 2020s). Library construction relied on RACE. The sequencer listed for this sample is NextSeq 500. TCRdb reprocessing: public reads trimmed at Q25 with fastp, clones called with MiXCR, in-frame beta chains kept. Merged by CDR3 protein, the rows form single entries marked with the most common genes and DNA. This sample has tens of thousands of distinct CDR3 sequences in its table, and about a tenth of those were observed once. The ten largest clonotypes hold about an eighth of the sample. The sample's time point label is to be understood as: patch test 1, 2 weeks after DPC sensitization. Explained via the paper, the treatment or condition label denotes: therapeutic diphenylcyclopropenone sensitization with weekly scalp DPC. The material sequenced was whole blood, taken in connection with sensitization to the hapten diphenylcyclopropenone (DPC). The receptor source for this set is a woman between 40 and 55 years old with alopecia areata. Some clones in this sample may be carry-over from other donors' samples.

There are many counts of this clonotype. The chain has TRBV7-9 and TRBJ2-7; 9 positions match TRBD2. The V and J ends lost 1 base and 7 bases, in that order; junction bases with no gene match: 8. The CDR3 sequence is 15 residues long. Germline V lookup: CDR1 SEHNR, CDR2 FQNEAQ (reference sequence). The CDR3 sequence: CASSLEVAGAREQYF. In nucleotides, the CDR3 is TGTGCCAGCAGCTTAGAGGTAGCGGGGGCCAGGGAGCAGTACTTC.

This clonotype has a count of ten or more. V is TRBV6-1 and J is TRBJ2-1; 7 nucleotides align to TRBD2. With V trimmed by 5 bases and J by 12 bases, 7 bases remained unmatched. The V gene's germline CDR1 is MNHNS and CDR2 SASEGT. The CDR3 has 12 residues. CDR3 nucleotides: TGTGCCAGCAGTACACAAGCGGGGCGGCAGTTCTTC. Its translation is CASSTQAGRQFF.

This clonotype was counted ten times or more. The chain recombines TRBV5-5 with TRBJ1-2; D is uncertain. Germline CDR1 is SGHKS and CDR2 is YYEKEE (reference sequence). The germline V and J ends were trimmed by 4 bases and 8 bases, with 12 bases remaining between them. This CDR3 region has 12 residues. CDR3 bases: TGTGCCAGCAGCCCTGACATAAAGGGCTACACCTTC. It codes for CASSPDIKGYTF.

The table lists this clonotype with a few counts. This chain connects TRBV11-2 to TRBJ2-3; the D is unclear. Germline V gene sequence: CDR1 SGHAT, CDR2 FQNNGV. V was shortened by 6 bases and J by 6 bases, with 10 bases between the two germline ends. This CDR3 spans 12 amino acids. The DNA for the CDR3 is TGTGCCAGCAGTCTCAACAGTGATACGCAGTATTTT. Translating gives CASSLNSDTQYF.

This chain joins TRBV27 and TRBJ1-5, with 7 bases fitting TRBD1. V was clipped by 2 bases and J by 5 bases; unmatched bases: 6. CDR1 and CDR2 (germline): MNHEY, SMNVEV (reference sequence). This CDR3 region has 15 residues. CDR3 in amino acids: CASSLGQGEDQPQHF. The CDR3 nucleotides read TGTGCCAGCAGTTTAGGTCAGGGGGAGGATCAGCCCCAGCATTTT.

The chain links TRBV4-1 to TRBJ2-7; the match to TRBD1 covers 7 bases. V was pared by 1 base and J by 0 bases, with 12 bases of the junction left unmatched. This CDR3 has 18 residues. Germline V gene data show CDR1 as MGHRA and CDR2 as YSYEKL. The CDR3 spells CASSQAPQGRSSSYEQYF. The DNA of the CDR3 is TGCGCCAGCAGCCAAGCCCCACAGGGGAGATCGAGCTCCTACGAGCAGTACTTC.

This clonotype was counted at least ten times. The chain uses TRBV20-1 and TRBJ2-7, with D perhaps matching TRBD2 (5 bases). Trimming left V 0 bases short and J 1 base short, with 13 bases between. Per the germline V gene, CDR1 is DFQATT and CDR2 is SNEGSKA (reference sequence). The CDR3 has 15 amino acids. The CDR3 nucleotides are TGCAGTGCTAGAGATTTTGCGGAGGCTTCCTACGAGCAGTACTTC. Translation gives CSARDFAEASYEQYF.

V is TRBV29-1 and J is TRBJ2-7, with TRBD1 identical over 8 bases. V shed 5 bases, J shed 1 base, and the junction held 4 bases outside the gene matches. Germline lookup yields CDR1 SQVTM and CDR2 ANQGSEA. The CDR3 runs 13 residues. CDR3 nucleotides: TGCAGCGTTACCACAGGGGGATCCTACGAGCAGTACTTC. It is translated as CSVTTGGSYEQYF.

This clonotype was seen a handful of times. This chain joins TRBV4-1 and TRBJ1-5; D not certain. CDR1 is MGHRA, CDR2 YSYEKL, per germline. Trimming stripped 3 bases from V and 4 bases from J, with 7 bases between. The CDR3 has 13 amino acids. CDR3 DNA: TGCGCCAGCAGCCAGGCCGTTAATCAGCCCCAGCATTTT. It specifies CASSQAVNQPQHF.

This clonotype came up many times. The chain uses TRBV7-2 and TRBJ1-1, with 7 nucleotides matching TRBD1. The J segment lost 5 bases and the V segment lost 4 bases, leaving 10 bases of the junction unmatched. The CDR3 loop spans 15 amino acids. Germline CDR1 is SGHTA and CDR2 is FQGNSA. This CDR3 reads CASSSDRTGATEAFF. CDR3 DNA sequence: TGTGCCAGCAGCTCAGACCGAACAGGGGCAACTGAAGCTTTCTTT.

The gene calls are TRBV12-3 or TRBV12-4 and TRBJ2-3; D possibly corresponds to TRBD1 (5 bases). The CDR3 has 12 residues. Deletions cut 3 bases from V and 6 bases from J, with 7 bases between. DNA of the CDR3: TGTGCCAGCAGTTTGGGGCGTGATACGCAGTATTTT. This codes for CASSLGRDTQYF.

This clonotype was seen ten or more times. The chain combines TRBV6-1 with TRBJ2-2, with D uncertain. Germline V gene data show CDR1 as MNHNS and CDR2 as SASEGT. V was pared by 6 bases and J by 3 bases, with 17 bases between. The CDR3 consists of 16 residues. The CDR3 spells CASSPGRTRDTGELFF. CDR3 coding DNA: TGTGCCAGCAGCCCCGGGCGGACCCGCGACACCGGGGAGCTGTTTTTT.

The chain recombines TRBV29-1 with TRBJ1-1; D not resolved. The CDR3 is 14 residues long. Trimming pared 7 bases from V and 2 bases from J, leaving 17 bases between. Per germline, CDR1 SQVTM and CDR2 ANQGSEA. CDR3 sequence (DNA): TGCAGCGGTGGCCGGGCTAACCTCAACACTGAAGCTTTCTTT. This gives the protein CSGGRANLNTEAFF.

This clonotype showed up many times. CDR3 amino acids: CASSLNAGDYEQYF. CDR3 in DNA: TGTGCCAGCAGCTTAAATGCCGGGGACTACGAGCAGTACTTC. V gene TRBV11-2 combines with J gene TRBJ2-7; D might be TRBD2 (5 bases). CDR1 and CDR2 from the germline V gene are SGHAT and FQNNGV. V lost 2 bases and J 3 bases, leaving 11 bases between the germline ends. This CDR3 spans 14 amino acids.

The V call is TRBV11-2, the J call TRBJ2-7; D remains unclear. Germline V gene data show CDR1 as SGHAT and CDR2 as FQNNGV. Deletions cut 5 bases from V and 0 bases from J, with 5 bases between. The CDR3 runs to 12 residues. CDR3 protein: CASSPLSYEQYF. The CDR3 bases are TGTGCCAGCAGCCCCCTCTCCTACGAGCAGTACTTC. Complete variable domain (other parts from reference TRBV11-2 and TRBJ2-7): EAGVAQSPRYKIIEKRQSVAFWCNPISGHATLYWYQQILGQGPKLLIQFQNNGVVDDSQLPKDRFSAERLKGVDSTLKIQPAKLEDSAVYLCASSPLSYEQYFGPGTRLTVT.

Ten or more counts support this clonotype. The chain links TRBV9 to TRBJ2-3, with D unclear. V lost 2 bases and J 2 bases, leaving 12 bases between the germline ends. This CDR3 is built from 15 residues. The germline V gene has CDR1 SGDLS and CDR2 YYNGEE. For the CDR3, the DNA is TGTGCCAGCAGCGTCAGCACATCAGCCACAGATACGCAGTATTTT. Protein: CASSVSTSATDTQYF.

This clonotype was found many times. This chain uses TRBV12-3 or TRBV12-4 with TRBJ1-2; TRBD1 matches 10 bases. The CDR3 has 14 amino acids. V shed 6 bases and J 8 bases; nucleotides not matched to a gene: 9. CDR3 loop: CASRGQGETGGYTF. The CDR3 DNA reads TGTGCCAGCAGAGGACAGGGGGAAACGGGGGGCTACACCTTC.

On this clonotype itself: One base away lies a much larger clone, so this may be a sequencing read error. This rearrangement joins TRBV20-1 to TRBJ2-5; D perhaps matches TRBD2 (6 bases). The better agreement between TRBJ2-1 and the DNA end casts doubt on the J call. This CDR3 has 12 amino acids. Germline V gene data show CDR1 as DFQATT and CDR2 as SNEGSKA (reference sequence). The CDR3 nucleotides read TGCAGTGCGGAGGGGACTCAAGAGACCCAGTTCTTC. Amino acid sequence: CSAEGTQETQFF.

This clonotype has a handful of counts. The chain uses TRBV30 and TRBJ2-7, with TRBD2 matching 12 bases. Germline CDR1 reads GTSNPN; CDR2 reads SVGIG (reference sequence). This CDR3 region has 18 residues. The V and J ends lost 3 bases and 5 bases, in that order; junction bases with no gene match: 17. Written as DNA, the CDR3 is TGTGCCTGGAGCGTGGGACCCTCTAGCGGGGGGGTATTCGACGAGCAGTACTTC. Amino acid sequence: CAWSVGPSSGGVFDEQYF.

This clonotype was seen repeatedly, ten times or more. The chain employs TRBV28 and TRBJ2-5; TRBD1 agrees at 9 bases. CDR3 length: 16 amino acids. The V segment lost 6 bases and the J segment 2 bases; nucleotides outside the gene matches: 10. CDR1 and CDR2 from the germline V gene are MDHEN and SYDVKM. The CDR3 bases are TGTGCCAGCAGCGCCCTCGGGACAGGGTGGCAAGAGACCCAGTACTTC. Amino acid sequence: CASSALGTGWQETQYF.

This clonotype was recorded many times. The rearrangement links TRBV13 to TRBJ2-1; D unresolved. The V end lost 4 bases, the J end lost 6 bases, and 19 bases lay between the germline ends. Germline V gene sequence: CDR1 PRHDT, CDR2 FYEKMQ (reference sequence). CDR3 length equals 16 residues. The CDR3 nucleotides are TGTGCCAGCAGCTCAGCCATTCGGGCCCCTGTCAATGAGCAGTTCTTC. This sequence encodes CASSSAIRAPVNEQFF. Full variable domain (missing parts from reference TRBV13 and TRBJ2-1): AAGVIQSPRHLIKEKRETATLKCYPIPRHDTVYWYQQGPGQDPQFLISFYEKMQSDKGSIPDRFSAQQFSDYHSELNMSSLELGDSALYFCASSSAIRAPVNEQFFGPGTRLTVL.

In its sample, this clonotype was seen many times. This chain uses TRBV27 with TRBJ1-6; a weak D match, TRBD1 (6 bases). Looked up from germline, CDR1 is MNHEY and CDR2 is SMNVEV (reference sequence). This CDR3 spans 15 amino acids. The V and J ends lost 2 bases and 9 bases respectively, with 14 bases between them. The CDR3 DNA reads as TGTGCCAGCAGTTTAAAGACAGGTGGAGGTTCACCCCTCCACTTT. Its translation is CASSLKTGGGSPLHF.

The CDR3 region is CASSPGRYGYTF. The CDR3, as DNA: TGTGCCAGCAGCCCAGGACGGTATGGCTACACCTTC. The chain uses TRBV7-2 and TRBJ1-2; no clear D. The CDR3 length is 12 residues. The germline V gene encodes CDR1 SGHTA and CDR2 FQGNSA. The V gene lost 5 bases and the J gene lost 5 bases, with 9 bases spanning the gap. The whole variable domain, remainder taken from reference TRBV7-2 and TRBJ1-2, is GAGVSQSPSNKVTEKGKDVELRCDPISGHTALYWYRQSLGQGLEFLIYFQGNSAPDKSGLPSDRFSAERTGGSVSTLTIQRTQQEDSAVYLCASSPGRYGYTFGSGTRLTVV.

The chain links TRBV28 to TRBJ1-1; a possible D gene is TRBD1 (5 bases). The germline CDR1 and CDR2 sequences are MDHEN and SYDVKM. This CDR3 has 14 amino acids. The V end lost 2 bases, the J end lost 7 bases, and 14 bases lay between the germline ends. The CDR3 region has the DNA TGTGCCAGCAGTTTAAGGGGCTCGAAGGGTGAAGCTTTCTTT. Amino acid sequence: CASSLRGSKGEAFF.

This chain joins TRBV2 and TRBJ2-1; TRBD2 aligns across 9 bases. With V trimmed by 5 bases and J by 6 bases, 8 bases remained unmatched. The CDR3 consists of 15 residues. CDR1 and CDR2 (germline): SNHLY, FYNNEI. CDR3 bases: TGTGCCAGCAGTTTAAGCGGGGGGCCCAGCAATGAGCAGTTCTTC. Protein: CASSLSGGPSNEQFF.

A few counts support this clonotype. The chain uses TRBV5-4 and TRBJ2-2; no clear D gene. V lost 0 bases and J lost 7, with 7 bases in between. Germline CDR1 SGHNT, CDR2 YYREEE (reference sequence). CDR3 length: 13 amino acids. CDR3 DNA: TGTGCCAGCAGCTTGGTCGTGGGCGGGGAGCTGTTTTTT. Translating gives CASSLVVGGELFF. Filled out from reference TRBV5-4 and TRBJ2-2, the complete variable domain reads ETGVTQSPTHLIKTRGQQVTLRCSSQSGHNTVSWYQQALGQGPQFIFQYYREEENGRGNFPPRFSGLQFPNYSSELNVNALELDDSALYLCASSLVVGGELFFGEGSRLTVL.

The table lists this clonotype with many counts. The chain joins TRBV7-2 to TRBJ2-7; unclear D gene. This CDR3 region has 13 residues. The germline V gene has CDR1 SGHTA and CDR2 FQGNSA. V was cut by 3 bases and J by 7 bases, with 13 bases left in between. The CDR3 spells CASSLSTPWEQYF. The CDR3 nucleotides are TGTGCCAGCAGCTTGTCGACACCGTGGGAGCAGTACTTC.

This clonotype was seen many times. This rearrangement joins TRBV7-9 to TRBJ1-5; D is uncertain. From germline, CDR1 is SEHNR and CDR2 FQNEAQ (reference sequence). The CDR3 contains 17 residues. Trimming took off 5 bases at V and 2 bases at J, with 19 bases between the two ends. CDR3 nucleotides: TGTGCCAGCAGCCAGTCCCGGGGTAACATGGGCAATCAGCCCCAGCATTTT. Its translation is CASSQSRGNMGNQPQHF.